In this sample, the clone carrying this T cell receptor (beta chain) turned up a few times. The antigen is undetermined. This specimen comes from a study of T-cell memory formation after mild COVID-19. Regarding the study as a whole: SARS-CoV-2 specificity was not confirmed for second-wave clones peaking on day 37. Memory cells collected pre-infection included some clones that later responded, suggesting cross-reactive memory joined. Day 15 to 85 contractors were CD4/CD8 balanced; later expanders leaned CD4+.

J gave up 2 bases and V 6 bases, and 12 bases lay outside the gene matches. Per the germline V gene, CDR1 is WSHSY and CDR2 is SAAADI. This CDR3 has 16 amino acids. UMIs and sample barcodes were carried by the TCR alpha and TCR beta cDNA libraries that 5'RACE produced using constant-segment primers. Using its own MiXCR run on the 5' RACE reads, TCRdb lists one record per CDR3 protein. This sample carries some 450,000 distinct CDR3 sequences, about 20% of them seen once, and the ten largest clones take 20% to 25%. The gene calls are TRBV10-2 and TRBJ2-5; TRBD2 aligns across 7 bases. The TCR was taken from a man aged 18 to 30 who had mild COVID-19 (a few samples of this study predate the infection). Cell type and time point are not known. The sample consisted of PBMCs or a T cell subset sorted from them (not recorded which). CDR3 protein: CASSALERGIQETQYF. The CDR3, as DNA: TGCGCCAGCAGCGCACTCGAGCGGGGTATACAAGAGACCCAGTACTTC.